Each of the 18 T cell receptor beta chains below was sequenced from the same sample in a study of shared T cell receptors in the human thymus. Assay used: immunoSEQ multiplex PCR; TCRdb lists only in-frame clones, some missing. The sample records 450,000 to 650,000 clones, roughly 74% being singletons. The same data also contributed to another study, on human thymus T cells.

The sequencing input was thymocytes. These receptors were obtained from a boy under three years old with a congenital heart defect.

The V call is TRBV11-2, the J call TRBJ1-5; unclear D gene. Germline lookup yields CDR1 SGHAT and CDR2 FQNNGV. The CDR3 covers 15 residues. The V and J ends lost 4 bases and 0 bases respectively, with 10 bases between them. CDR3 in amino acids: CASSSVADSNQPQHF. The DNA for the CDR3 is TGTGCCAGCAGCTCCGTGGCCGATAGCAATCAGCCCCAGCATTTT.

The CDR3 DNA follows: TGTGCCAGCAGTTGCGGGAAACCCTGTCTGGCCAAAAACATTCAGTACTTC. It yields the protein CASSCGKPCLAKNIQYF. The chain recombines TRBV28 with TRBJ2-4; tentatively, D is TRBD2 (6 bases). Looked up from germline, CDR1 is MDHEN and CDR2 is SYDVKM. V lost 4 bases and J 1 base, leaving 17 bases between the germline ends. This CDR3 contains 17 residues.

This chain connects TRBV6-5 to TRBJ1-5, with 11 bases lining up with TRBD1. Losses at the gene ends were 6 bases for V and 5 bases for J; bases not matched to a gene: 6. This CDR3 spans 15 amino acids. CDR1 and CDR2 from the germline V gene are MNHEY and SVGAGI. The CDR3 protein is CASSRDRGRDQPQHF. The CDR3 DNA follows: TGTGCCAGCAGCAGGGACAGGGGGAGAGATCAGCCCCAGCATTTT.

The CDR3: CASSVDWGVEKLFF. The DNA of the CDR3 is TGTGCCAGCAGTGTAGACTGGGGGGTTGAAAAACTGTTTTTT. The V and J genes are TRBV6-1 and TRBJ1-4, with D possibly being TRBD1 (5 bases). Between the trimmed V and J ends, which lost 4 bases and 7 bases, there was a span of 13 bases. This CDR3 is built from 14 residues. Germline assignment: CDR1 MNHNS and CDR2 SASEGT.

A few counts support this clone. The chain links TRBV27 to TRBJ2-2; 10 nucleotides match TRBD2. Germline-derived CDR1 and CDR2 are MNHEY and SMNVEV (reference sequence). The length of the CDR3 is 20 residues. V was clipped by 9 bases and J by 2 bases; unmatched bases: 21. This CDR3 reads CASYPKPSGLAELNTGELFF. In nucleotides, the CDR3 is TGTGCCAGTTACCCGAAGCCTTCCGGACTAGCGGAATTAAACACCGGGGAGCTGTTTTTT.

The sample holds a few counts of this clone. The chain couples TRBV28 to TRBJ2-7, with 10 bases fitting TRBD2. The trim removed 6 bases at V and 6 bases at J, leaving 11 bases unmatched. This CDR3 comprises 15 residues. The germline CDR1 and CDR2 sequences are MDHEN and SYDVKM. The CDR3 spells CASSPSGRASREQYF. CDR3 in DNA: TGTGCCAGCAGCCCGAGCGGGAGGGCCTCCCGCGAGCAGTACTTC.

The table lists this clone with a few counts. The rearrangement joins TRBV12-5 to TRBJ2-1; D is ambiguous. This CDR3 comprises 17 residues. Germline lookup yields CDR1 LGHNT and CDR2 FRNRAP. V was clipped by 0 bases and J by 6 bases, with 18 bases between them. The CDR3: CASGLVSLRDTLNEQFF. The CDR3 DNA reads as TGTGCTAGTGGTTTGGTATCCCTCCGTGACACTCTCAATGAGCAGTTCTTC.

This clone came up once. CDR3 loop: CAWSVADTNEKLFF. The CDR3, as DNA: TGTGCCTGGAGTGTAGCGGACACTAATGAAAAACTGTTTTTT. The chain joins TRBV30 to TRBJ1-4, with D unclear. The CDR3 is 14 amino acids. CDR1 and CDR2 (germline): GTSNPN, SVGIG (reference sequence). V was shortened by 0 bases and J by 2 bases, with 7 bases between the two germline ends.

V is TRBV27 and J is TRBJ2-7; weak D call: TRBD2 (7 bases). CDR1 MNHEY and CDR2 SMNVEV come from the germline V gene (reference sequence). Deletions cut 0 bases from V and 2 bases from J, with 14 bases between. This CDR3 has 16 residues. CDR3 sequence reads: CASSLSLAGAPYEQYF. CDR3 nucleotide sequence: TGTGCCAGCAGTTTATCGTTGGCGGGGGCCCCCTACGAGCAGTACTTC.

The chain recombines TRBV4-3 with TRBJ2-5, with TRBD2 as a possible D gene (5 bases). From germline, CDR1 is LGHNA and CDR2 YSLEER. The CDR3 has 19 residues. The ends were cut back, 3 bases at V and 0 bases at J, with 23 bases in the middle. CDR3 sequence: CASSHKKGRRRVDQETQYF. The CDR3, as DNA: TGCGCCAGCAGCCATAAGAAGGGAAGAAGGCGGGTGGACCAAGAGACCCAGTACTTC.

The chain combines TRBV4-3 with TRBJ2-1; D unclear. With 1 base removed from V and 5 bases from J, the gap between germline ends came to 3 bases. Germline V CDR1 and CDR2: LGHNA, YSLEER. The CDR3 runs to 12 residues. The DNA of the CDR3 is TGCGCCAGCAGCCAAGGAGACAATGAGCAGTTCTTC. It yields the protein CASSQGDNEQFF.

CDR3 DNA sequence: TGTGCCAGCAGCCAAGGGCAGGGGGTGGATTCACCCCTCCACTTT. This gives the protein CASSQGQGVDSPLHF. The chain uses TRBV4-2 and TRBJ1-6, with 7 bases that match TRBD1. This CDR3 spans 15 amino acids. The V gene end was trimmed by 1 base and the J gene end by 8 bases; junction bases not matched to a gene: 5. The germline V gene has CDR1 LGHNA and CDR2 YNFKEQ.

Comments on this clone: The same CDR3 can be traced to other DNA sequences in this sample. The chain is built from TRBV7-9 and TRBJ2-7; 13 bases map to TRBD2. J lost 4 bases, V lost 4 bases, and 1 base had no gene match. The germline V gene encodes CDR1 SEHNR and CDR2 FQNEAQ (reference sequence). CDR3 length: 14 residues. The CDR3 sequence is CASSSGLAGYEQYF. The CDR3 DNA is TGTGCCAGCAGCTCGGGACTAGCGGGATACGAGCAGTACTTC.

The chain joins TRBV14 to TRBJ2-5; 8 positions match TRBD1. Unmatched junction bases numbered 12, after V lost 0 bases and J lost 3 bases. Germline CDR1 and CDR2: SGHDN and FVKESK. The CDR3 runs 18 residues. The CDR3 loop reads CASSQDTAFGTGEETQYF. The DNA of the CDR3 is TGTGCCAGCAGCCAAGATACGGCCTTCGGGACAGGAGAAGAGACCCAGTACTTC. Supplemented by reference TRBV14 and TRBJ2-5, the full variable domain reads EAGVTQFPSHSVIEKGQTVTLRCDPISGHDNLYWYRRVMGKEIKFLLHFVKESKQDESGMPNNRFLAERTGGTYSTLKVQPAELEDSGVYFCASSQDTAFGTGEETQYFGPGTRLLVL.

The CDR3 DNA follows: TGTGCCAGCACCCTGACAGAGAGCTCCTACAATGAGCAGTTCTTC. This sequence encodes CASTLTESSYNEQFF. This chain links TRBV27 with TRBJ2-1; a weak D match, TRBD1 (5 bases). V was clipped by 7 bases and J by 0 bases, with 13 bases between them. The CDR3 sequence is 15 residues long. Germline CDR1 and CDR2: MNHEY and SMNVEV (reference sequence).

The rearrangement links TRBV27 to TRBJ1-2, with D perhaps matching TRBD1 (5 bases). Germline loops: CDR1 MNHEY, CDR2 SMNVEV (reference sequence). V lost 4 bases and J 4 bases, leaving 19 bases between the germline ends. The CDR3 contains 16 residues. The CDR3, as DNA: TGTGCCAGCAGTTCCCCCGGGGGGTACAAGGGCTATGGCTACACCTTC. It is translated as CASSSPGGYKGYGYTF.

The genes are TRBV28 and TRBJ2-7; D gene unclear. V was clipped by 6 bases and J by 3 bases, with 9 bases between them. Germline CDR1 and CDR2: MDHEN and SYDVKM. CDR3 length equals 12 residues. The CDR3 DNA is TGTGCCAGCAGCCTTGACATCTACGAGCAGTACTTC. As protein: CASSLDIYEQYF.

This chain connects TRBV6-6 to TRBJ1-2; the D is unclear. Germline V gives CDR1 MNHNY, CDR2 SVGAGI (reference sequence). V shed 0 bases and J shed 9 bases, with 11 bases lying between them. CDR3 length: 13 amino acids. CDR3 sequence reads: CASSYSPGRSYTF. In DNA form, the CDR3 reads TGTGCCAGCAGTTACTCTCCGGGTCGAAGCTACACCTTC.